This note documents a single TCR beta chain sequence. Its antigen is currently unknown. The PCR made use of 60 Vbeta and 13 Jbeta primers. Assay: immunoSEQ multiplex PCR; the TCRdb copy retains only in-frame clones and omits some. The sample carries about 160,000 clones, almost 80% recorded once. Trimming took 0 bases from V and 0 from J, leaving 9 bases between them. The CDR3 covers 15 residues. In germline, CDR1 is LGHNA, CDR2 YSLEER. This specimen comes from a study of cytomegalovirus exposure and HLA in healthy donors. General study findings and limits: Researchers catalogued about 150 TCR beta chains as cytomegalovirus-associated. Presence/absence analyses treated sequencing depth as roughly uniform across donors. Another analysis was done later, and it associated 16,951 TCR beta sequences with HLA alleles at 0.05 false discovery rate. Reported findings show TCR beta sequences accurately forecast HLA-A and HLA-B alleles in most subjects.

The clonotype originates from a woman between 45 and 60 years old in good health and CMV-seronegative. The specimen was PBMCs. The chain uses TRBV4-3 and TRBJ2-7; the D is unclear. The CDR3 sequence: CASSQDTYSSYEQYF. DNA for the CDR3: TGCGCCAGCAGCCAAGATACGTACAGCTCCTACGAGCAGTACTTC.